This TCR beta chain originates from a study of control samples from healthy donors and cancer patients. Assay: immunoSEQ multiplex PCR; the TCRdb copy retains only in-frame clones and omits some. The table includes just over 80,000 clones, roughly nine tenths detected once. V gave up 0 bases and J gave up 4 bases, with 12 bases separating them. The CDR3 is 15 amino acids. CDR1 and CDR2 (germline): LNHNV, YYDKDF (reference sequence). The TCR originated in a man aged 50-59 years in good health. Material for sequencing was blood. The gene calls are TRBV15 and TRBJ1-1, with TRBD1 as a possible D gene (5 bases). Written as DNA, the CDR3 is TGTGCCACCAGCAGAGATCGGGGCACCTCCACTGAAGCTTTCTTT. Its protein is CATSRDRGTSTEAFF.